Included here is one T cell receptor beta chain sequence, with context. Germline V gene data show CDR1 as LGHDT and CDR2 as YNNKEL (reference sequence). This CDR3 contains 15 residues. Trimming took 4 bases from V and 4 from J, leaving 16 bases between them. Per the original methods: Reference gene primers were amplified, and this amplification served to estimate nucleated cell counts. Repertoires were generated with immunoSEQ multiplex PCR, while TCRdb's copy carries only in-frame clones and drops some. That table gives V, J and clone size, and the DNA gave D and trimming. Counted here are about 160,000 clones, around 80% occurring once; the ten biggest clones make up less than 6%. The data originate from a study of blood T cell repertoires in COVID-19. Study-level background: In each case, the material was cDNA or gDNA derived from T cells, B-cell-depleted T cells, or PBMCs.

Clinical history as reported by participants underpinned cohort assignment. This TCR was sampled from a man aged 35 to 55 who had recovered from COVID-19. This chain links TRBV3-1 (or the pseudogene TRBV3-2) with TRBJ2-5, with D tentatively TRBD2 (5 bases). The specimen sequenced was PBMCs or T cells enriched from blood (not recorded which). In DNA form, the CDR3 reads TGTGCCAGCAGCCGGGAAGGAGCGGCAGGAGAGACCCAGTACTTC. It translates to CASSREGAAGETQYF.